This T cell receptor (beta chain) was observed in a study of cytomegalovirus exposure and HLA in healthy donors. Study conclusions and caveats: The authors listed 150 to 200 TCR beta chains as cytomegalovirus-associated. A later examination showed that TCR association rates differed by HLA locus, with DRB1 most and HLA-C fewest. CMV serostatus was the sole immune exposure data available. It was reportedly the case that the classifier diagnosed cytomegalovirus status with high specificity and sensitivity.

This CDR3 has 20 residues. The germline V gene encodes CDR1 MGHRA and CDR2 YSYEKL. Trimming removed 4 bases from V and 4 bases from J; junction bases left unmatched: 22. Worth noting for this clone: The antigen remains unidentified.

PCR amplification relied on 60 Vbeta primers (plus 13 Jbeta primers). Sequencing was performed with immunoSEQ multiplex PCR; in TCRdb, only in-frame clones are kept and a portion is missing. The listing records 200,000 or so clones. The chain carries TRBV4-1 and TRBJ2-3; 8 nucleotides match TRBD1. This receptor was taken from a boy between 5 and 17 years old in good health and CMV-seronegative. The specimen was PBMCs. This chain's CDR3 is CASSLLRGDRGFSLPDTQYF. DNA for the CDR3: TGCGCCAGCAGCCTCCTTAGGGGAGACAGGGGATTTTCCCTGCCAGATACGCAGTATTTT.